This note documents a single T cell receptor (beta chain) sequence. Among the donors, all were Caucasian adults who lived in Nashville, Tennessee. The authors divided CD4+ cells into CD45RA+ naive and CD45RA-negative memory subsets. The source of the sample is a study of shared clonotypes between healthy human individuals. Assay used: immunoSEQ multiplex PCR; TCRdb lists only in-frame clones, some missing. The table includes about 1.5 million clones, roughly 97% detected once. The source material was naive CD4+ T cells sorted from blood. Subset defined: CD45RA+ positively selected. This sequence was found in a man aged 25-45 years in good health.

DNA for the CDR3: TGTGCCAGCAGCAGCGGACTAGCGGGTCAGTTCTTC. This gives the protein CASSSGLAGQFF. V is TRBV5-4 and J is TRBJ2-1; 11 positions agree with TRBD2. The germline V gene has CDR1 SGHNT and CDR2 YYREEE (reference sequence). The J segment lost 13 bases and the V segment lost 4 bases, leaving 4 bases of the junction unmatched. The CDR3 consists of 12 residues.